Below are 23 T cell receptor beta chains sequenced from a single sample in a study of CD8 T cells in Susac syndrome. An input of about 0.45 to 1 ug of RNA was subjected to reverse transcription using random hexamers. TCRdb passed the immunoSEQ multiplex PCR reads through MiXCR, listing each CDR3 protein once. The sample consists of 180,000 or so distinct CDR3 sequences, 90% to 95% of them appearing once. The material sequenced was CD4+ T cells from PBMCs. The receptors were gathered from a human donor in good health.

CDR3 loop: CASSYREGREPQHF. The CDR3 nucleotides are TGTGCCAGCAGTTACAGGGAGGGGAGGGAGCCCCAGCATTTT. The chain couples TRBV6-5 to TRBJ1-5, with a tentative D call TRBD1 (5 bases). This CDR3 is built from 14 residues. CDR1 MNHEY and CDR2 SVGAGI come from the germline V gene. Trimming stripped 2 bases from V and 8 bases from J, with 13 bases between.

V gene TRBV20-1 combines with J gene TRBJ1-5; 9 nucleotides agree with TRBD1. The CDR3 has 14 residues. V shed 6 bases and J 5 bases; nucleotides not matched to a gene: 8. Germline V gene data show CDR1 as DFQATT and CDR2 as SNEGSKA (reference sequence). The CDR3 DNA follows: TGCAGTGCAACGACAGGGGGGGGAGATCAGCCCCAGCATTTT. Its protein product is CSATTGGGDQPQHF.

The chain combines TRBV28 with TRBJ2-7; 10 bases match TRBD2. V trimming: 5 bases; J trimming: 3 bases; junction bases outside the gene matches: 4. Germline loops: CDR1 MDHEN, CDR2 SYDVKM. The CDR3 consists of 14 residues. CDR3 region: CASSPLAGDYEQYV. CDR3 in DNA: TGTGCCAGCAGTCCTCTAGCGGGGGACTACGAGCAGTACGTC.

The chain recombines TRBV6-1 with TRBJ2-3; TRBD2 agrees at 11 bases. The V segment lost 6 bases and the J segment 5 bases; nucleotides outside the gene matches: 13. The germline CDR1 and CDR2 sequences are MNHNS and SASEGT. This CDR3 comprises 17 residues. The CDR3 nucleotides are TGTGCCAGCAGCCCCCCGCGGGTAGCGGGAGGGGTAGATACGCAGTATTTT. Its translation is CASSPPRVAGGVDTQYF.

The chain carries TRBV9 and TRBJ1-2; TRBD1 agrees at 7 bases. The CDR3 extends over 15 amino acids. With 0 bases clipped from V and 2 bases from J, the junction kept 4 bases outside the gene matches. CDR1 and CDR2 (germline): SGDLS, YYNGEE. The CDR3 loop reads CASSVAPTGNYGYTF. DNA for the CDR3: TGTGCCAGCAGCGTAGCTCCGACAGGGAACTATGGCTACACCTTC.

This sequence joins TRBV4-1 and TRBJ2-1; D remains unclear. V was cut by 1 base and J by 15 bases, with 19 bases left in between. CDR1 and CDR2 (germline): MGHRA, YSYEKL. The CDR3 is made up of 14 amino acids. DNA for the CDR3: TGCGCCAGCAGCCAAGGTGTGGTGGGCGGACCGCCGTTCTTC. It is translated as CASSQGVVGGPPFF.

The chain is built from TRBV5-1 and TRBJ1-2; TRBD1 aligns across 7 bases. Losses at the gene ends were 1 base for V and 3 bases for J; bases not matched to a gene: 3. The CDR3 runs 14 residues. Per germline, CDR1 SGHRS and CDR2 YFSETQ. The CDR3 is CASSLRQGDYGYTF. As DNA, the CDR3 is TGCGCCAGCAGCTTGAGACAGGGTGACTATGGCTACACCTTC.

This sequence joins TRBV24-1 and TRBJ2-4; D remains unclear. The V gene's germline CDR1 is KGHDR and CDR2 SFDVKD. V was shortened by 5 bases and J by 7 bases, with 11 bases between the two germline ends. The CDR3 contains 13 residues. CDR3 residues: CATSASGMNIQYF. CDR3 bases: TGTGCCACCAGTGCGTCAGGAATGAACATTCAGTACTTC.

The CDR3 region has the DNA TGTGCCACCAGTGAGGTAGCGGGAGGGCCCTACAATGAGCAGTTCTTC. It translates to CATSEVAGGPYNEQFF. The chain employs TRBV24-1 and TRBJ2-1; TRBD2 matches 11 bases. Trimming removed 4 bases from V and 2 bases from J; junction bases left unmatched: 3. The CDR3 runs 16 residues. Germline values: CDR1 KGHDR, CDR2 SFDVKD.

CDR3 protein: CASSQLSVTGDFYEQYF. CDR3 sequence (DNA): TGTGCCAGCAGCCAATTATCAGTGACAGGGGACTTCTACGAGCAGTACTTC. The rearrangement links TRBV4-2 to TRBJ2-7, with TRBD1 matching 8 bases. This CDR3 is built from 17 residues. The trim removed 2 bases at V and 3 bases at J, leaving 12 bases unmatched. CDR1 LGHNA and CDR2 YNFKEQ come from the germline V gene.

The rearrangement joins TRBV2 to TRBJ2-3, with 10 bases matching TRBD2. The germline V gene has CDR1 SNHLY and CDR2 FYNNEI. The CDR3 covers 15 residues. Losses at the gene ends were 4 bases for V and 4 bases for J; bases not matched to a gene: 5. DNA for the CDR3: TGTGCCAGCAGTGGCCTAGCGGGGGTCGCAGATACGCAGTATTTT. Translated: CASSGLAGVADTQYF.

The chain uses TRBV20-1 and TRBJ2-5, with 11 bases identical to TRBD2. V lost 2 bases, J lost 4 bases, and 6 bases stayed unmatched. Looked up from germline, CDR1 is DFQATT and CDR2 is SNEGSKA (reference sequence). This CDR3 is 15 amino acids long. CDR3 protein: CSARTSGRGGETQYF. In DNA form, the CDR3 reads TGCAGTGCTAGAACTAGCGGGAGAGGAGGAGAGACCCAGTACTTC.

CDR3 DNA: TGCAGTGCCCGGGACCGTACTTCCACTGGGGCCAACGTCCTGACTTTC. It yields the protein CSARDRTSTGANVLTF. The chain carries TRBV20-1 and TRBJ2-6; D tentatively fits TRBD1 or TRBD2 (5 bases each). CDR1 is DFQATT, CDR2 SNEGSKA, per germline (reference sequence). The CDR3 consists of 16 residues. Trimming removed 6 bases at V and 2 bases at J, with 17 bases between.

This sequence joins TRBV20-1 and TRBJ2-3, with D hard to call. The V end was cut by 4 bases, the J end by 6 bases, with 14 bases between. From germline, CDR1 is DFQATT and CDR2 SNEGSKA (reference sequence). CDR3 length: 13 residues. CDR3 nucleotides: TGCAGTGCTAAAAACGACCTGTCCGATACGCAGTATTTT. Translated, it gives CSAKNDLSDTQYF.

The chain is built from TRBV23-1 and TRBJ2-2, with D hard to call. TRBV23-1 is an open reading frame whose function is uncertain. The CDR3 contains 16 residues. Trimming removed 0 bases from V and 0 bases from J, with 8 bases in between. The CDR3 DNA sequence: TGCGCCAGCAGTCAATCTATCATTCCGAACACCGGGGAGCTGTTTTTT. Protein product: CASSQSIIPNTGELFF.

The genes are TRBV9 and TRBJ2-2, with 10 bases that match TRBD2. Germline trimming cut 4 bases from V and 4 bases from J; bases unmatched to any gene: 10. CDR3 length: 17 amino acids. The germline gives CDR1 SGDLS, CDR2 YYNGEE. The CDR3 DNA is TGTGCCAGCAGCTTCCCTAGCGGGAGCTTTTTCACCGGGGAGCTGTTTTTT. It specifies CASSFPSGSFFTGELFF.

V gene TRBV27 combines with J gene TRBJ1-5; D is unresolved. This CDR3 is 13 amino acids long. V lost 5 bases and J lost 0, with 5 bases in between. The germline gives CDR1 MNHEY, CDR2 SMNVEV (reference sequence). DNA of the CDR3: TGTGCCAGCAGTGACCTTAGCAATCAGCCCCAGCATTTT. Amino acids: CASSDLSNQPQHF.

The CDR3 bases are TGTGCCAGTAGCCCGCGGGGGACAGGGGTCTACAATGAGCAGTTCTTC. Amino acid sequence: CASSPRGTGVYNEQFF. The genes are TRBV19 and TRBJ2-1; 10 nucleotides align to TRBD1. Germline V gives CDR1 LNHDA, CDR2 SQIVND (reference sequence). Trimming took 6 bases from V and 3 from J; bases not matched to a gene: 8. The CDR3 runs 16 residues.

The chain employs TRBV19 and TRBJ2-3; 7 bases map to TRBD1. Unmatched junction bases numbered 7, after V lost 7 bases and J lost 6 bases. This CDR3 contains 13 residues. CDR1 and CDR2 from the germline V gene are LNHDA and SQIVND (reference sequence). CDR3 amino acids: CASKDRAGDTQYF. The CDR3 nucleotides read TGTGCCAGTAAAGACAGGGCTGGGGATACGCAGTATTTT. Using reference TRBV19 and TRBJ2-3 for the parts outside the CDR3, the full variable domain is DGGITQSPKYLFRKEGQNVTLSCEQNLNHDAMYWYRQDPGQGLRLIYYSQIVNDFQKGDIAEGYSVSREKKESFPLTVTSAQKNPTAFYLCASKDRAGDTQYFGPGTRLTVL.

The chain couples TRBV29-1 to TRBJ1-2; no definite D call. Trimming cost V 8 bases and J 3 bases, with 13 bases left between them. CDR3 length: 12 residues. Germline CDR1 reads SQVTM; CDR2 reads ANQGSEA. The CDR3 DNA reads TGCAGCACGGCTGGGTCCCACTATGGCTACACCTTC. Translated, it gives CSTAGSHYGYTF.

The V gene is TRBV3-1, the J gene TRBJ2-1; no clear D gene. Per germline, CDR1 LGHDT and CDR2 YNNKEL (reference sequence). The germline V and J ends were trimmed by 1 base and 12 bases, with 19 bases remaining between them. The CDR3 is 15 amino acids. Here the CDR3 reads CASSQGYATRARQFF. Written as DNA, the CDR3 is TGTGCCAGCAGCCAAGGGTACGCGACTCGGGCAAGGCAGTTCTTC.

As DNA, the CDR3 is TGTGCCAGCTCACCATTGGGGGACACCGGGGAGCTGTTTTTT. Protein: CASSPLGDTGELFF. J is TRBJ2-2 and V is TRBV18; D might be TRBD1 or TRBD2, each matching 5 bases. V was clipped by 2 bases and J by 3 bases, with 7 bases between them. CDR1 KGHSH and CDR2 LQKENI come from the germline V gene. This CDR3 has 14 amino acids. The full variable domain, with the rest looked up from reference TRBV18 and TRBJ2-2, is NAGVMQNPRHLVRRRGQEARLRCSPMKGHSHVYWYRQLPEEGLKFMVYLQKENIIDESGMPKERFSAEFPKEGPSILRIQQVVRGDSAAYFCASSPLGDTGELFFGEGSRLTVL.

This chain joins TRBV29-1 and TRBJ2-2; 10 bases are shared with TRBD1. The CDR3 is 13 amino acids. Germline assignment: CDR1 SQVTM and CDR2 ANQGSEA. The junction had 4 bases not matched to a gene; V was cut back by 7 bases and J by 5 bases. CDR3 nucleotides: TGCAGCGCGAGGACAGGGGGAACCGGGGAGCTGTTTTTT. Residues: CSARTGGTGELFF.